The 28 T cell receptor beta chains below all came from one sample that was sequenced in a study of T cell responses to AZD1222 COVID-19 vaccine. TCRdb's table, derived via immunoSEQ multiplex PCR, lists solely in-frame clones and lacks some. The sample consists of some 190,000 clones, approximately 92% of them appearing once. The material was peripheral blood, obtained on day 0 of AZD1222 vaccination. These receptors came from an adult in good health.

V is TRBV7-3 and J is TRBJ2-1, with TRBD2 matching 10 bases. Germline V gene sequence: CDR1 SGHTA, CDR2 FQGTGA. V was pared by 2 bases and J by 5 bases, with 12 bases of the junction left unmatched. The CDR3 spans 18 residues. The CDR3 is CASSLLSSGGQSHNEQFF. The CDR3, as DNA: TGTGCCAGCAGCTTACTATCTAGCGGGGGTCAATCCCACAATGAGCAGTTCTTC. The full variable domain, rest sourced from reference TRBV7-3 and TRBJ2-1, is GAGVSQTPSNKVTEKGKYVELRCDPISGHTALYWYRQSLGQGPEFLIYFQGTGAADDSGLPNDRFFAVRPEGSVSTLKIQRTERGDSAVYLCASSLLSSGGQSHNEQFFGPGTRLTVL.

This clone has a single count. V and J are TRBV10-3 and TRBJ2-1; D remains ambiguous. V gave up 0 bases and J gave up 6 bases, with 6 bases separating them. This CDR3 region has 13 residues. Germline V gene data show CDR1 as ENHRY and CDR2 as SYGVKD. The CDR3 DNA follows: TGTGCCATCAGTGAGTCTACGGGCAATGAGCAGTTCTTC. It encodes CAISESTGNEQFF.

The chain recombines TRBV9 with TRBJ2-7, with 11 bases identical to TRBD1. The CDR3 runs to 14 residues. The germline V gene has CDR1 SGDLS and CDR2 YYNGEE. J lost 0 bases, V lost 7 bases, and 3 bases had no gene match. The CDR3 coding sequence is TGTGCCAGCTCAGGACAGGGGGCCTCCTACGAGCAGTACTTC. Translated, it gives CASSGQGASYEQYF. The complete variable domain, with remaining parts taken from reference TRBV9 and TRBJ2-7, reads DSGVTQTPKHLITATGQRVTLRCSPRSGDLSVYWYQQSLDQGLQFLIQYYNGEERAKGNILERFSAQQFPDLHSELNLSSLELGDSALYFCASSGQGASYEQYFGPGTRLTVT.

As DNA, the CDR3 is TGCGCCAGCAGCCCGGGACAGGCCAATCAGCCCCAGCATTTT. Translated, it gives CASSPGQANQPQHF. The chain is built from TRBV5-1 and TRBJ1-5; 8 bases line up with TRBD1. This CDR3 contains 14 residues. V was pared by 4 bases and J by 3 bases, with 3 bases of the junction left unmatched. Germline CDR1 SGHRS, CDR2 YFSETQ.

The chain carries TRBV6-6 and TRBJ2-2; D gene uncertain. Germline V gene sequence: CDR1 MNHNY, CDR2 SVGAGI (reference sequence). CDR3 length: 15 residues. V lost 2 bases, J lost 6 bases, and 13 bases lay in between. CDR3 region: CASSYVSTPPGELFF. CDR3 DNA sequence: TGTGCCAGCAGTTACGTCTCCACCCCCCCCGGGGAGCTGTTTTTT.

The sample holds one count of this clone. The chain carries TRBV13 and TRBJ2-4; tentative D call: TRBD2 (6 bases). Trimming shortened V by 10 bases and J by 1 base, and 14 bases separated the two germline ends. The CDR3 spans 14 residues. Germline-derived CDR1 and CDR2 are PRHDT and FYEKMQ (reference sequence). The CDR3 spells CATPGAGAKNIQYF. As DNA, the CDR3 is TGTGCCACACCGGGAGCTGGGGCCAAAAACATTCAGTACTTC.

The CDR3 loop is CASSPRQGAGGELFF. CDR3 coding DNA: TGTGCCAGCTCACCGAGACAGGGGGCTGGCGGGGAGCTGTTTTTT. The J gene is TRBJ2-2, the V gene TRBV18; TRBD1 matches 10 bases. Germline CDR1 and CDR2: KGHSH and LQKENI. Trimming at V came to 3 bases and at J to 7 bases, leaving 5 bases not matched to a gene. This CDR3 has 15 residues. The full variable domain, in which reference TRBV18 and TRBJ2-2 provide the parts outside the CDR3, is NAGVMQNPRHLVRRRGQEARLRCSPMKGHSHVYWYRQLPEEGLKFMVYLQKENIIDESGMPKERFSAEFPKEGPSILRIQQVVRGDSAAYFCASSPRQGAGGELFFGEGSRLTVL.

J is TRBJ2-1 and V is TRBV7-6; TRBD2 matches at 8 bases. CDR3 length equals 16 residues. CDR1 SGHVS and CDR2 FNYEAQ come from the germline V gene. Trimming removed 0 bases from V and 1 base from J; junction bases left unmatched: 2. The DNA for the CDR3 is TGTGCCAGCAGCTTAGCGGAGCGGGGGTCCTACAATGAGCAGTTCTTC. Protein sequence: CASSLAERGSYNEQFF.

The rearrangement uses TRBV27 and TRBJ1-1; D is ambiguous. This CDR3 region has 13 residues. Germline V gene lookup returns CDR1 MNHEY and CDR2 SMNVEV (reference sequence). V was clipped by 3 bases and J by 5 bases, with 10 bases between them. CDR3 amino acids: CASSFREGTEAFF. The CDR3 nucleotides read TGTGCCAGCAGTTTTAGGGAAGGGACTGAAGCTTTCTTT.

CDR3 in DNA: TGCGCCAGCAGTGGTCTGGGCGAAGCTTTCTTT. It specifies CASSGLGEAFF. This chain links TRBV10-1 with TRBJ1-1; D gene uncertain. CDR1 is WNHNN and CDR2 is SYGVQD in the germline V gene (reference sequence). V was shortened by 4 bases and J by 8 bases, with 8 bases between the two germline ends. The CDR3 has 11 amino acids.

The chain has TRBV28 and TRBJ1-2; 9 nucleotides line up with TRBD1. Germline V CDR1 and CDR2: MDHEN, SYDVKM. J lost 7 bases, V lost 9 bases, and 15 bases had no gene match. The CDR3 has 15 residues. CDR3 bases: TGTGCCAGTATAAAAACAGGGGGCGCTTTCTCTGGCTACACCTTC. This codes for CASIKTGGAFSGYTF.

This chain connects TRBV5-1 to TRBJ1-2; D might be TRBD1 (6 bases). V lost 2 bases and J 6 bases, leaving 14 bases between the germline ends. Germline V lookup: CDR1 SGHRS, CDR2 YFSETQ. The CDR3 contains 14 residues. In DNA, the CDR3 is TGCGCCAGCAGCTTAGCGGGGGGCGGAGATGGCTACACCTTC. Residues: CASSLAGGGDGYTF.

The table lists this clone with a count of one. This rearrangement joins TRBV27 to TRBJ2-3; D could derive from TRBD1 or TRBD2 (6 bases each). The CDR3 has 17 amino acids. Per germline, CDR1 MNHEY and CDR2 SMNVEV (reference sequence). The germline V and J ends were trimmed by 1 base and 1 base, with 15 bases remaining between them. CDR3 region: CASSLFARRGGTDTQYF. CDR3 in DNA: TGTGCCAGCAGTTTATTCGCGAGGAGGGGGGGCACAGATACGCAGTATTTT.

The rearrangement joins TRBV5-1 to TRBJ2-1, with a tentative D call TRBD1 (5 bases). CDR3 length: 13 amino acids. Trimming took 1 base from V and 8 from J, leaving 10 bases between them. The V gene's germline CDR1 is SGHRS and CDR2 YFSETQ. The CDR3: CASSLIWGDEQFF. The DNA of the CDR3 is TGCGCCAGCAGCTTGATTTGGGGCGATGAGCAGTTCTTC.

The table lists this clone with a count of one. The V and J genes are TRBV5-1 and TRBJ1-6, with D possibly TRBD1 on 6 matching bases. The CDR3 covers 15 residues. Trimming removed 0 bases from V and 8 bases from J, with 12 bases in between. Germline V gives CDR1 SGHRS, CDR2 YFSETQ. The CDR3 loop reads CASSLDAGADSPLHF. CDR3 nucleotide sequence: TGCGCCAGCAGCTTGGACGCAGGGGCGGATTCACCCCTCCACTTT.

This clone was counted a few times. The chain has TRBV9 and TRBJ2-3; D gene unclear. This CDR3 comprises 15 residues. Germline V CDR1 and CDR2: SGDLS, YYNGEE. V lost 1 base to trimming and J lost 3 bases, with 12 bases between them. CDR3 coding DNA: TGTGCCAGCAGCGTAAGCCCCGAACCTACAGATACGCAGTATTTT. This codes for CASSVSPEPTDTQYF.

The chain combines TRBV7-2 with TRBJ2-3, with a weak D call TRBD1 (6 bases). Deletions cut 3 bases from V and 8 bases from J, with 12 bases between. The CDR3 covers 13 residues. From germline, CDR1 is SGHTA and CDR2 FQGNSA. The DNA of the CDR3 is TGTGCCAGCAGCTTCGCAGGGGCAGGTACGCAGTATTTT. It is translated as CASSFAGAGTQYF.

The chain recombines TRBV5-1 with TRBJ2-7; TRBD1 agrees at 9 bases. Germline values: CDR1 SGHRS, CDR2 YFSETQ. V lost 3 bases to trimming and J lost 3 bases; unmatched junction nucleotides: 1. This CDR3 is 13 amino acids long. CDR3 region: CASSSGQGYEQYF. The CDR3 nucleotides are TGCGCCAGCAGCTCGGGACAGGGCTACGAGCAGTACTTC.

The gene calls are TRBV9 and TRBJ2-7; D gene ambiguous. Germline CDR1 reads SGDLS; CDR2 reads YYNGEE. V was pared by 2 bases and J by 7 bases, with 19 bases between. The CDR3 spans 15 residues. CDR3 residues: CASSVRAANPLEQYF. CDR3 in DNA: TGTGCCAGCAGCGTTAGGGCAGCGAATCCCTTGGAGCAGTACTTC.

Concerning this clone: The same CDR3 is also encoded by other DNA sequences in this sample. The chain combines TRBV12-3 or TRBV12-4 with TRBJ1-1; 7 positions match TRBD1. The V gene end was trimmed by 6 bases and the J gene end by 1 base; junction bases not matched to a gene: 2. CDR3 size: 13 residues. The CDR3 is CASSRTGNTEAFF. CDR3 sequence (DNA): TGTGCCAGCAGCCGGACAGGGAACACTGAAGCTTTCTTT.

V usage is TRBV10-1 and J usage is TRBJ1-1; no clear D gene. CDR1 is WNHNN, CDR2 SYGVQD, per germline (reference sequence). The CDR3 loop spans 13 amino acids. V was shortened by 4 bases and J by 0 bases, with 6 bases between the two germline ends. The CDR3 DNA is TGCGCCAGCAGTGTGTCTGTGAACACTGAAGCTTTCTTT. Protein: CASSVSVNTEAFF.

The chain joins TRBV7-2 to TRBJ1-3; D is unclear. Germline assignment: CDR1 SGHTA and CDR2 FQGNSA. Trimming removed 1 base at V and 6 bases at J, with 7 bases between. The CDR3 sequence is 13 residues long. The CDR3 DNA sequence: TGTGCCAGCAGCTTAGGGTCCTCAAACACCATATATTTT. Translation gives CASSLGSSNTIYF.

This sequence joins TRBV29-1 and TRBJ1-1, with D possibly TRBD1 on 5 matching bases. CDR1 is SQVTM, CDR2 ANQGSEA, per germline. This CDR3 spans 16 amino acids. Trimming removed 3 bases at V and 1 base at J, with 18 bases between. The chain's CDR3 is CSVDLPGGEGNTEAFF. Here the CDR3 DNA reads TGCAGCGTTGACCTACCGGGGGGGGAGGGGAACACTGAAGCTTTCTTT.

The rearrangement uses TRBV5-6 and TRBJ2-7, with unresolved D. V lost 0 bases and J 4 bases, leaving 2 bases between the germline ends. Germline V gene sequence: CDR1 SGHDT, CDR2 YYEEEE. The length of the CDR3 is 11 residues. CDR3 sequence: CASSLAYEQYF. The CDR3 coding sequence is TGTGCCAGCAGCTTGGCTTACGAGCAGTACTTC.

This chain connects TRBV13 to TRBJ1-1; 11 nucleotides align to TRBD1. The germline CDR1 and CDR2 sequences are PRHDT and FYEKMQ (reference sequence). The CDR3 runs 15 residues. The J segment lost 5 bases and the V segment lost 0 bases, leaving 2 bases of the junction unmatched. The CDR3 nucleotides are TGTGCCAGCAGCTTAGGCGGGACAGGGGGTACTGAAGCTTTCTTT. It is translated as CASSLGGTGGTEAFF.

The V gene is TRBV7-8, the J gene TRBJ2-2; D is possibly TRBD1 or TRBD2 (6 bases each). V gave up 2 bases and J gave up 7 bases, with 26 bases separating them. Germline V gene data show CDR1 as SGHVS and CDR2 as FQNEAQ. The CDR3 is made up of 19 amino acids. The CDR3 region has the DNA TGTGCCAGCAGCTTACAAAGGGGGGCCTACCCTCCTATTAACGGGGAGCTGTTTTTT. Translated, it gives CASSLQRGAYPPINGELFF.

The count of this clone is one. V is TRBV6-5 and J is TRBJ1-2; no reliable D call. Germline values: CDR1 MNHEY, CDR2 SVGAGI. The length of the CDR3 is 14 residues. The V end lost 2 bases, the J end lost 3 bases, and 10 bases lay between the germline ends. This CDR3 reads CASSYNAAYYGYTF. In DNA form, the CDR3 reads TGTGCCAGCAGTTACAACGCCGCTTACTATGGCTACACCTTC.

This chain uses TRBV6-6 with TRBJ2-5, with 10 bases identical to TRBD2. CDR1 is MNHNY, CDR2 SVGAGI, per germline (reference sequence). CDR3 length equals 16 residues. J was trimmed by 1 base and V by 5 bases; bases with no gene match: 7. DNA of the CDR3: TGTGCCAGCAGTAACCTAGCGGGGGATGGCCAAGAGACCCAGTACTTC. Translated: CASSNLAGDGQETQYF.